This passage covers 9 T cell receptor beta chains from one sample sequenced in a study of blood T cell repertoires in COVID-19. TCRdb's table, derived via immunoSEQ multiplex PCR, lists solely in-frame clones and lacks some. The sample lists approximately 300,000 clones; 85% to 90% were seen once. The sample comprised peripheral blood. The receptors shown here come from a man aged 25-40 years with acute or convalescent COVID-19.

This sequence joins TRBV28 and TRBJ1-3, with 8 bases matching TRBD1. This CDR3 spans 16 amino acids. Germline V CDR1 and CDR2: MDHEN, SYDVKM. Trimming at V came to 8 bases and at J to 3 bases, leaving 12 bases not matched to a gene. This chain's CDR3 is CASVERPGGGGNTIYF. The CDR3 region has the DNA TGTGCCAGCGTTGAACGGCCAGGGGGCGGTGGAAACACCATATATTTT.

This clone was recorded a few times. The chain recombines TRBV25-1 with TRBJ1-6, with D possibly being TRBD1 (6 bases). This CDR3 has 15 residues. The germline V gene encodes CDR1 MGHDK and CDR2 SYGVNS. Deletions cut 3 bases from V and 9 bases from J, with 15 bases between. CDR3 region: CASSDWGQVGSPLHF. CDR3 coding DNA: TGTGCCAGCAGTGATTGGGGGCAGGTGGGTTCACCCCTCCACTTT.

The rearrangement uses TRBV9 and TRBJ1-5; 9 nucleotides agree with TRBD1. The CDR3 runs 15 residues. Germline CDR1 reads SGDLS; CDR2 reads YYNGEE. Losses at the gene ends were 3 bases for V and 8 bases for J; bases not matched to a gene: 9. The CDR3 reads CASSAGQGLIEPQHF. The CDR3 bases are TGTGCCAGCAGCGCTGGACAGGGGCTAATTGAGCCCCAGCATTTT.

The rearrangement joins TRBV5-6 to TRBJ2-7, with D tentatively TRBD2 (5 bases). The ends were cut back, 1 base at V and 5 bases at J, with 10 bases in the middle. The CDR3 loop spans 13 amino acids. Germline CDR1 SGHDT, CDR2 YYEEEE. The CDR3 nucleotides read TGTGCCAGCAGCTTGTCCTTGGGAGACGAGCAGTACTTC. Its translation is CASSLSLGDEQYF.

The gene calls are TRBV10-3 and TRBJ2-3; TRBD1 matches at 7 bases. The length of the CDR3 is 15 residues. Per the germline V gene, CDR1 is ENHRY and CDR2 is SYGVKD. V lost 2 bases to trimming and J lost 3 bases; unmatched junction nucleotides: 5. In DNA form, the CDR3 reads TGTGCCATCAGTGAGAACGCAGGGGGAACAGATACGCAGTATTTT. This translates into CAISENAGGTDTQYF.

The CDR3 reads CASSLTENQPQHF. DNA for the CDR3: TGTGCCAGCAGTCTGACAGAAAATCAGCCCCAGCATTTT. The chain uses TRBV6-5 and TRBJ1-5, with D possibly being TRBD1 (5 bases). The V gene lost 5 bases and the J gene lost 4 bases, with 9 bases spanning the gap. The germline V gene has CDR1 MNHEY and CDR2 SVGAGI. This CDR3 region has 13 residues.

V is TRBV5-1 and J is TRBJ1-4; 8 bases align to TRBD1. This CDR3 has 16 amino acids. V lost 4 bases to trimming and J lost 8 bases; unmatched junction nucleotides: 13. Germline lookup yields CDR1 SGHRS and CDR2 YFSETQ. The DNA of the CDR3 is TGCGCCAGCAGCCAACTTGGACAGGGAAGTGCGGAAAAACTGTTTTTT. Its protein is CASSQLGQGSAEKLFF. Filled out from reference TRBV5-1 and TRBJ1-4, the complete variable domain reads KAGVTQTPRYLIKTRGQQVTLSCSPISGHRSVSWYQQTPGQGLQFLFEYFSETQRNKGNFPGRFSGRQFSNSRSEMNVSTLELGDSALYLCASSQLGQGSAEKLFFGSGTQLSVL.

Remarks on this clone: Germline and junction disagree at one end, which may indicate a read error. The chain recombines TRBV6-1 with TRBJ1-3; D is perhaps TRBD1 (6 bases). Per the germline V gene, CDR1 is MNHNS and CDR2 is SASEGT. The CDR3 runs to 12 residues. CDR3 protein: CASSERGRGFPF. The CDR3 region has the DNA TGTGCCAGCAGTGAGAGGGGCAGGGGTTTCCCCTTT.

The chain recombines TRBV19 with TRBJ1-2; maybe TRBD1 (5 bases). Germline assignment: CDR1 LNHDA and CDR2 SQIVND (reference sequence). Trimming pared 5 bases from V and 5 bases from J, leaving 12 bases between. CDR3 length: 13 residues. Here the CDR3 reads CASSLGGGYGYTF. In DNA form, the CDR3 reads TGTGCCAGTAGTCTCGGGGGAGGTTATGGCTACACCTTC.